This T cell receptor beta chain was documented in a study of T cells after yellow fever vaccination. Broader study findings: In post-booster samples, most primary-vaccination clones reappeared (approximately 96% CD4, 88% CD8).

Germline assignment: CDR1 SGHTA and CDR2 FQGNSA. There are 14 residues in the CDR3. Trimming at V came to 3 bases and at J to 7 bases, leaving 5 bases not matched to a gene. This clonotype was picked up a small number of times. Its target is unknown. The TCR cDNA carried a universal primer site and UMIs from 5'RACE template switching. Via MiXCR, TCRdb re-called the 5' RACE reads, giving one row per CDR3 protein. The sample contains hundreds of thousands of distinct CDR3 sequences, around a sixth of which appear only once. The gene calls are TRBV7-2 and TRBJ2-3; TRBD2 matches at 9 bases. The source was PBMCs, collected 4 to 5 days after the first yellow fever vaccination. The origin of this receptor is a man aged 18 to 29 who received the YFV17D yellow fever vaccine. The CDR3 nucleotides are TGTGCCAGCAGCTTGGAGCGGGGGGCTTATACGCAGTATTTT. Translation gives CASSLERGAYTQYF.